One and the same sample provided the 21 T cell receptor beta chains below, sequenced in a study of T cell changes during pregnancy in multiple sclerosis. Assay used: immunoSEQ multiplex PCR; TCRdb lists only in-frame clones, some missing. The sample includes about 40,000 clones, 85% to 90% of them seen just once. The sample consisted of peripheral blood, taken in the second trimester of pregnancy. The receptors here all came from a female donor in good health, enrolled as a control in a pregnancy study.

The chain is built from TRBV27 and TRBJ2-5; weak D call: TRBD2 (5 bases). With 1 base removed from V and 5 bases from J, the gap between germline ends came to 8 bases. The germline gives CDR1 MNHEY, CDR2 SMNVEV (reference sequence). This CDR3 region has 13 residues. The CDR3 nucleotides are TGTGCCAGCAGTTTATTTAGCGAGGAGACCCAGTACTTC. Its translation: CASSLFSEETQYF.

The J gene is TRBJ2-3, the V gene TRBV5-6, with TRBD1 matching 10 bases. J gave up 5 bases and V 0 bases, and 3 bases lay outside the gene matches. The CDR3 has 15 amino acids. CDR1 SGHDT and CDR2 YYEEEE come from the germline V gene. The CDR3 region is CASSLARDRGDTQYF. The CDR3 DNA sequence: TGTGCCAGCAGCTTGGCGCGGGACAGGGGAGATACGCAGTATTTT. Full variable domain (outside the CDR3, taken from reference TRBV5-6 and TRBJ2-3): DAGVTQSPTHLIKTRGQQVTLRCSPKSGHDTVSWYQQALGQGPQFIFQYYEEEERQRGNFPDRFSGHQFPNYSSELNVNALLLGDSALYLCASSLARDRGDTQYFGPGTRLTVL.

The rearrangement uses TRBV4-3 and TRBJ2-7, with 10 positions matching TRBD2. Trimming cost V 0 bases and J 0 bases; bases outside gene matches: 8. Germline CDR1 is LGHNA and CDR2 is YSLEER. CDR3 length: 18 residues. The CDR3, as DNA: TGCGCCAGCAGCCAAGATAACGTAGCGGGGGGACCCTCCTACGAGCAGTACTTC. This encodes CASSQDNVAGGPSYEQYF.

The rearrangement links TRBV12-5 to TRBJ2-1; 13 nucleotides line up with TRBD2. The junction had 7 bases not matched to a gene; V was cut back by 3 bases and J by 2 bases. The germline V gene has CDR1 LGHNT and CDR2 FRNRAP. This CDR3 has 18 residues. The CDR3 reads CASGFLAGTSGTYNEQFF. Here the CDR3 DNA reads TGTGCTAGTGGTTTCCTGGCAGGGACTAGCGGGACCTACAATGAGCAGTTCTTC.

This clone has only a few counts. This sequence joins TRBV11-3 and TRBJ1-1; D remains ambiguous. Trimming left V 6 bases short and J 4 bases short, with 6 bases between. The CDR3 loop spans 11 amino acids. Germline CDR1 reads SGHNT; CDR2 reads YENEEA. CDR3 in DNA: TGTGCCAGCAGAGAGGGCACTGAAGCTTTCTTT. The encoded protein is CASREGTEAFF.

The rearrangement uses TRBV10-3 and TRBJ1-5; weak D call: TRBD1 (5 bases). CDR3 length: 15 amino acids. V lost 2 bases, J lost 0 bases, and 8 bases lay in between. CDR1 is ENHRY, CDR2 SYGVKD, per germline. This chain's CDR3 is CAISEGGGSNQPQHF. CDR3 sequence (DNA): TGTGCCATCAGTGAGGGGGGGGGTAGCAATCAGCCCCAGCATTTT.

The rearrangement joins TRBV7-9 to TRBJ1-1; no clear D. Looked up from germline, CDR1 is SEHNR and CDR2 is FQNEAQ (reference sequence). There are 12 residues in the CDR3. V was trimmed by 4 bases and J by 2 bases, leaving 5 bases between them. CDR3 in DNA: TGTGCCAGCAGCTATCAAAACACTGAAGCTTTCTTT. It encodes CASSYQNTEAFF.

CDR3 sequence (DNA): TGTGCCAGCAGTTACTCGAGTCGGCGAGGAACTTATGGCTACACCTTC. It yields the protein CASSYSSRRGTYGYTF. The rearrangement links TRBV6-5 to TRBJ1-2; D not certain. The length of the CDR3 is 16 residues. Germline CDR1 is MNHEY and CDR2 is SVGAGI. V lost 0 bases, J lost 5 bases, and 16 bases lay in between.

The chain is built from TRBV6-5 and TRBJ1-2; the D gene is possibly TRBD1 (5 bases). V lost 2 bases to trimming and J lost 0 bases, with 10 bases between them. The CDR3 is 15 residues long. The V gene's germline CDR1 is MNHEY and CDR2 SVGAGI. In DNA form, the CDR3 reads TGTGCCAGCAGTTACGGGGGGACTCCTAACTATGGCTACACCTTC. Translated: CASSYGGTPNYGYTF.

V and J are TRBV6-5 and TRBJ2-3; D possibly corresponds to TRBD2 (5 bases). V lost 10 bases to trimming and J lost 2 bases, with 16 bases between them. This CDR3 has 14 amino acids. Germline-derived CDR1 and CDR2 are MNHEY and SVGAGI. Here the CDR3 reads CATQYRGVTDTQYF. In nucleotides, the CDR3 is TGTGCCACCCAATACCGGGGTGTCACAGATACGCAGTATTTT.

V is TRBV19 and J is TRBJ1-1, with 12 bases that match TRBD1. With 4 bases clipped from V and 4 bases from J, the junction kept 13 bases outside the gene matches. Germline V gives CDR1 LNHDA, CDR2 SQIVND (reference sequence). The CDR3 contains 18 residues. The chain's CDR3 is CASSTTSGTGGGGTEAFF. The CDR3 DNA reads as TGTGCCAGTAGTACAACGTCCGGGACAGGGGGCGGGGGCACTGAAGCTTTCTTT.

DNA of the CDR3: TGTGCCAGCAGCCAACATGCGGGCCTAGATCTTGAGCAGTTCTTC. Encoded protein: CASSQHAGLDLEQFF. The rearrangement uses TRBV14 and TRBJ2-1, with D tentatively TRBD2 (5 bases). The germline CDR1 and CDR2 sequences are SGHDN and FVKESK. The CDR3 is made up of 15 amino acids. V dropped 2 bases and J dropped 9 bases, with 17 bases sitting between them.

V and J are TRBV18 and TRBJ2-7; maybe TRBD1 (6 bases). This CDR3 is built from 11 residues. CDR1 KGHSH and CDR2 LQKENI come from the germline V gene. Trimming removed 6 bases at V and 5 bases at J, with 8 bases between. CDR3 bases: TGTGCCAGCTCTGCAGGGGACGAGCAGTACTTC. Translated: CASSAGDEQYF.

The chain joins TRBV6-5 to TRBJ2-1; D perhaps matches TRBD2 (5 bases). V gave up 0 bases and J gave up 8 bases, with 17 bases separating them. The length of the CDR3 is 16 residues. The germline gives CDR1 MNHEY, CDR2 SVGAGI. The CDR3 DNA follows: TGTGCCAGCAGTTACTCAGGTCTAGCTAATGTGGATGAGCAGTTCTTC. This encodes CASSYSGLANVDEQFF.

The chain has TRBV7-7 and TRBJ2-5; TRBD2 matches at 10 bases. The J call may not be correct, given that the DNA end is closer to TRBJ2-7. The CDR3 is 15 amino acids. CDR1 is SSHAT and CDR2 is FNYEAQ in the germline V gene (reference sequence). CDR3 in amino acids: CASSLGTSGPNEQYF. The CDR3 DNA is TGTGCCAGCAGCTTAGGGACTAGCGGCCCGAACGAGCAGTACTTC.

The chain combines TRBV7-2 with TRBJ1-5, with D uncertain. Germline V gene lookup returns CDR1 SGHTA and CDR2 FQGNSA. This CDR3 has 16 residues. Trimming cost V 0 bases and J 1 base, with 10 bases left between them. CDR3 sequence (DNA): TGTGCCAGCAGCTTAGCGGGAGTCAACAGCAATCAGCCCCAGCATTTT. Translation: CASSLAGVNSNQPQHF.

The genes are TRBV5-6 and TRBJ1-4; unclear D gene. The CDR3 runs 15 residues. Trimming stripped 0 bases from V and 3 bases from J, with 9 bases between. Germline CDR1 and CDR2: SGHDT and YYEEEE. CDR3 protein: CASSLGSTPNEKLFF. CDR3 DNA sequence: TGTGCCAGCAGCTTGGGCTCAACACCTAATGAAAAACTGTTTTTT.

The chain is built from TRBV4-1 and TRBJ1-3, with 9 bases lining up with TRBD1. V lost 0 bases, J lost 4 bases, and 1 base stayed unmatched. The germline V gene encodes CDR1 MGHRA and CDR2 YSYEKL. The CDR3 covers 15 residues. The CDR3, as DNA: TGCGCCAGCAGCCAAGAACAGGGGGCCGGAAACACCATATATTTT. Protein product: CASSQEQGAGNTIYF.

This rearrangement joins TRBV6-1 to TRBJ1-1; TRBD1 might be the D (5 bases). Germline CDR1 reads MNHNS; CDR2 reads SASEGT. The V end was cut by 5 bases, the J end by 1 base, with 11 bases between. The CDR3 extends over 14 amino acids. This chain's CDR3 is CASSPAGENTEAFF. The CDR3 DNA is TGTGCCAGCAGTCCGGCGGGGGAGAACACTGAAGCTTTCTTT.

The chain couples TRBV19 to TRBJ1-1, with 10 bases that match TRBD1. The germline V gene has CDR1 LNHDA and CDR2 SQIVND (reference sequence). The junction had 6 bases not matched to a gene; V was cut back by 6 bases and J by 5 bases. The CDR3 contains 14 residues. CDR3 in amino acids: CASRGGQGRTEAFF. The CDR3 DNA is TGTGCCAGTAGGGGGGGACAGGGGAGAACTGAAGCTTTCTTT.

CDR3 nucleotides: TGCGCCAGCAGCTTGGAACGGGGAACAGATACGCAGTATTTT. This gives the protein CASSLERGTDTQYF. The V call is TRBV5-1, the J call TRBJ2-3, with D perhaps matching TRBD2 (5 bases). V was cut by 0 bases and J by 3 bases, with 8 bases left in between. The length of the CDR3 is 14 residues. The germline gives CDR1 SGHRS, CDR2 YFSETQ.